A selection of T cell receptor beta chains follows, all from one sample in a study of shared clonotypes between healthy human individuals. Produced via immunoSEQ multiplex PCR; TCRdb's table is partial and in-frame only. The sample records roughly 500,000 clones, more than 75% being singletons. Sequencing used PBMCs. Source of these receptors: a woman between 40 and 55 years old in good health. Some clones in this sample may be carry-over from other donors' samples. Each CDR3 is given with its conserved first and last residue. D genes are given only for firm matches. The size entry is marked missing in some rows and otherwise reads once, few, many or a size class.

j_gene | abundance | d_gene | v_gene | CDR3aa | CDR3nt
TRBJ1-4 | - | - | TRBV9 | CASSVGANEKLFF | TGTGCCAGCAGCGTAGGTGCTAATGAAAAACTGTTTTTT
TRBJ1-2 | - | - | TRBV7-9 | CASSFAGSYGYTF | TGTGCCAGCAGCTTTGCAGGGAGCTATGGCTACACCTTC
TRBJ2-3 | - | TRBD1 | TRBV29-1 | CSVARTGNTATSTDTQYF | TGCAGCGTCGCAAGGACAGGGAATACCGCGACTAGCACAGATACGCAGTATTTT
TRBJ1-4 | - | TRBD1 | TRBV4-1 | CASSQGGRGRGEKLFF | TGCGCCAGCAGCCAAGGGGGCAGGGGGCGGGGTGAAAAACTGTTTTTT
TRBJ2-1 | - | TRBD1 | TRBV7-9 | CASSGGQGFYNEQFF | TGTGCCAGCAGCGGAGGACAGGGTTTCTACAATGAGCAGTTCTTC
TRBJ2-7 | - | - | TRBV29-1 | CSVARGGPYEQYF | TGCAGCGTTGCGAGAGGCGGGCCCTACGAGCAGTACTTC
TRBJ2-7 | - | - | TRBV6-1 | CASSEADLYEQYF | TGTGCCAGCAGTGAAGCTGACCTCTACGAGCAGTACTTC
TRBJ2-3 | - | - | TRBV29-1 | CSVEREWNTQYF | TGCAGCGTTGAAAGGGAGTGGAATACGCAGTATTTT
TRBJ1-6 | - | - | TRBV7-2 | CASSRTSHNSPLHF | TGTGCCAGCAGCCGGACAAGCCATAATTCACCCCTCCACTTT
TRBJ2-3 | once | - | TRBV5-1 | CASSAGQSTDTQYF | TGCGCCAGCAGCGCAGGACAGAGCACAGATACGCAGTATTTT
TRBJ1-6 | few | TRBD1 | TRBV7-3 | CASSLGQVPTSPLHF | TGTGCCAGCAGCCTCGGACAGGTGCCCACTTCACCCCTCCACTTT
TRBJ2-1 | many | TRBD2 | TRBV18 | CASSSGEYNEQFF | TGTGCCAGCTCGAGCGGGGAATACAATGAGCAGTTCTTC
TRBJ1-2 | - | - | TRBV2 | CASSRTNYGYTF | TGTGCCAGCAGTAGGACTAACTATGGCTACACCTTC
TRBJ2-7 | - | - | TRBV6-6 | CASKFTGPSYEQYF | TGTGCCAGCAAATTTACTGGGCCCTCCTACGAGCAGTACTTC
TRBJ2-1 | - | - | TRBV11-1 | CASSSRRGYQFF | TGTGCCAGCAGCTCACGAAGGGGGTATCAGTTCTTC
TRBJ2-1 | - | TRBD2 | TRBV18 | CASSPPGLGGNEQFF | TGTGCCAGCTCACCTCCGGGACTAGGAGGTAATGAGCAGTTCTTC
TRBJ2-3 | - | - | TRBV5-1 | CASSSPNSSGRTLPTDTQYF | TGCGCCAGCAGCTCCCCAAACTCCTCGGGACGTACACTCCCAACAGATACGCAGTATTTT
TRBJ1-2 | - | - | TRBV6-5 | CASSRTANYGYTF | TGTGCCAGCAGTCGGACAGCTAACTATGGCTACACCTTC
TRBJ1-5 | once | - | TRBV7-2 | CASSRDRGPQHF | TGTGCCAGCAGCCGAGACCGGGGGCCCCAGCATTTT
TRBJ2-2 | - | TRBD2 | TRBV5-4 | CASSPGGTNTGELFF | TGTGCCAGCAGCCCCGGGGGGACGAACACCGGGGAGCTGTTTTTT
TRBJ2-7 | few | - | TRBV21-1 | CASNLQGFWDEQYF | TGTGCCAGCAACCTACAGGGATTCTGGGACGAGCAGTACTTC
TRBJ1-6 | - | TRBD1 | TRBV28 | CASHAPGQGYSPLHF | TGTGCCAGTCATGCACCGGGACAGGGTTATTCACCCCTCCACTTT
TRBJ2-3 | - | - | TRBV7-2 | CASSRNSASTDTQYF | TGTGCCAGCAGTCGGAACAGTGCTAGCACAGATACGCAGTATTTT
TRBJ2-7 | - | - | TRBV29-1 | CSVDASSDGNEQYF | TGCAGCGTTGATGCTTCTAGCGATGGGAACGAGCAGTACTTC
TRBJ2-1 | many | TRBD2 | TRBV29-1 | CSVEEPTSGSSAYNEQFF | TGCAGCGTTGAAGAGCCGACTAGCGGGAGCTCGGCGTACAATGAGCAGTTCTTC
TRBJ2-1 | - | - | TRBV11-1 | CASSLDRVNEQFF | TGTGCCAGCAGCTTAGACAGGGTCAATGAGCAGTTCTTC
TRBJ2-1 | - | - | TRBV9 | CASRALSHNEQFF | TGTGCCAGCAGGGCCCTCAGTCACAATGAGCAGTTCTTC
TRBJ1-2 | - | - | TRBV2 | CASSDGQAHGYTF | TGTGCCAGCAGTGACGGCCAGGCTCATGGCTACACCTTC
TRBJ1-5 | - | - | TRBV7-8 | CASSFGSNQPQHF | TGTGCCAGCAGCTTTGGCAGCAATCAGCCCCAGCATTTT
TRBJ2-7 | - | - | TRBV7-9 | CASSMMGVGYRSYEQYF | TGTGCCAGCAGCATGATGGGGGTTGGGTACCGATCCTACGAGCAGTACTTC
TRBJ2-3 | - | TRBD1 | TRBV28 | CASSLGGGHRGTDTQYF | TGTGCCAGCAGTTTAGGGGGTGGGCACAGGGGGACAGATACGCAGTATTTT
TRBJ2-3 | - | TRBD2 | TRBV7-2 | CASSLGGGRGTDTQYF | TGTGCCAGCAGCTTAGGTGGGGGGAGGGGCACAGATACGCAGTATTTT
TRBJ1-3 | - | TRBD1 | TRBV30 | CAWSRGQGMMGGNTIYF | TGTGCCTGGAGCCGGGGACAGGGGATGATGGGTGGAAACACCATATATTTT
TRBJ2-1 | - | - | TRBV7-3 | CASSPVSLSGKSYNEQFF | TGTGCCAGCAGCCCCGTTTCCCTTAGCGGAAAATCCTACAATGAGCAGTTCTTC
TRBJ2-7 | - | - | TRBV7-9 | CASSSSGTLPVAQYF | TGTGCCAGCAGCTCCTCCGGGACCCTTCCCGTCGCGCAGTACTTC
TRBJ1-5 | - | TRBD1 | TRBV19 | CASSLSTGGGQPQHF | TGTGCCAGTAGTCTTTCGACAGGGGGTGGTCAGCCCCAGCATTTT
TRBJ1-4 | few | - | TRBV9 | CASSGNLGVNEKLFF | TGTGCCAGCAGTGGGAACTTGGGCGTTAATGAAAAACTGTTTTTT
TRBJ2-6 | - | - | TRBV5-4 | CASSQGSGANVLTF | TGTGCCAGCAGCCAGGGTTCCGGGGCCAACGTCCTGACTTTC
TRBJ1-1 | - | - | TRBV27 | CASSLEGGNTEAFF | TGTGCCAGCAGTCTGGAGGGAGGGAACACTGAAGCTTTCTTT
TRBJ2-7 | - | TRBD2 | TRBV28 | CASRTSVSYEQYF | TGTGCCAGCAGAACTAGCGTCTCCTACGAGCAGTACTTC
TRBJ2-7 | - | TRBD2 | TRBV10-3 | CAISQGLAGVSEQYF | TGTGCCATCAGCCAAGGGCTAGCGGGAGTGAGCGAGCAGTACTTC
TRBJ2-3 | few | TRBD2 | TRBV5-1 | CASSPGAGVLDTQYF | TGCGCCAGCAGCCCCGGGGCGGGAGTTTTAGATACGCAGTATTTT
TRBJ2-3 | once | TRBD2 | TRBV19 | CASSIQAGVTDTQYF | TGTGCCAGTAGTATTCAGGCGGGAGTGACAGATACGCAGTATTTT
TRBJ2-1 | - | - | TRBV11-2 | CASSLDPGSSVDEQFF | TGTGCCAGCAGCTTAGATCCGGGGTCGTCAGTTGATGAGCAGTTCTTC
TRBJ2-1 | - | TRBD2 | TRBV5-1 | CASSPRTSGRNEQFF | TGCGCCAGCAGCCCGCGGACTAGCGGCCGCAATGAGCAGTTCTTC
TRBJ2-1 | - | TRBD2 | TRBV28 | CASSLFRLAGGGNEQFF | TGTGCCAGCAGTTTATTTCGACTAGCGGGAGGTGGCAATGAGCAGTTCTTC
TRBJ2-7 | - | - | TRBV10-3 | CAISAQTEDEQYF | TGTGCCATCAGTGCACAGACGGAGGACGAGCAGTACTTC
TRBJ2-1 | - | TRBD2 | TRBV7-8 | CASSRNSGRTLEQFF | TGTGCCAGCAGTCGTAATAGCGGGAGAACGCTTGAGCAGTTCTTC
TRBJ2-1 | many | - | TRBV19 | CASRFDTYNEQFF | TGTGCCAGTCGGTTTGACACCTACAATGAGCAGTTCTTC
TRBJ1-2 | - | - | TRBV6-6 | CASSLRQSGYTF | TGTGCCAGCAGTCTCCGACAGTCTGGCTACACCTTC
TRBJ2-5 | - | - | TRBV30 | CAWSVGAVAQETQYF | TGTGCCTGGAGTGTAGGGGCAGTAGCACAAGAGACCCAGTACTTC
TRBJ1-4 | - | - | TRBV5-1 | CASSQQPAGSNEKLFF | TGCGCCAGCAGTCAACAGCCCGCGGGGTCTAATGAAAAACTGTTTTTT